One and the same sample provided the 24 T cell receptor beta chains below, sequenced in a study of T-cell memory formation after mild COVID-19. TCRdb recomputed calls from the 5' RACE reads with MiXCR, one row per CDR3 protein. This table has approximately 350,000 distinct CDR3 sequences, approximately 15% appearing once. Sequenced sample: PBMCs or a T cell subset sorted from them (not recorded which). All receptors come from a man younger than 30 who had mild COVID-19 (a few samples of this study predate the infection). Cell type and time point are not known.

This clonotype was observed many times. The chain links TRBV5-1 to TRBJ2-7, with a weak D call TRBD1 (6 bases). The length of the CDR3 is 14 residues. The ends were cut back, 0 bases at V and 3 bases at J, with 10 bases in the middle. Germline CDR1 reads SGHRS; CDR2 reads YFSETQ. CDR3 bases: TGCGCCAGCAGCTTGGAGGCAGGGGTCTACGAGCAGTACTTC. This translates into CASSLEAGVYEQYF. Full variable domain (remainder filled in from reference TRBV5-1 and TRBJ2-7): KAGVTQTPRYLIKTRGQQVTLSCSPISGHRSVSWYQQTPGQGLQFLFEYFSETQRNKGNFPGRFSGRQFSNSRSEMNVSTLELGDSALYLCASSLEAGVYEQYFGPGTRLTVT.

This clonotype was observed a few times. V usage is TRBV6-5 and J usage is TRBJ1-5, with TRBD1 identical over 8 bases. J gave up 5 bases and V 7 bases, and 7 bases lay outside the gene matches. The CDR3 contains 14 residues. Germline values: CDR1 MNHEY, CDR2 SVGAGI. The CDR3 region is CASNPTGVDQPQHF. DNA of the CDR3: TGTGCCAGCAACCCGACAGGGGTGGATCAGCCCCAGCATTTT.

This clonotype came up many times. The chain recombines TRBV4-3 with TRBJ2-1; 11 bases line up with TRBD1. The trim removed 4 bases at V and 7 bases at J, leaving 3 bases unmatched. Looked up from germline, CDR1 is LGHNA and CDR2 is YSLEER. This CDR3 region has 14 residues. The CDR3 here is CASSPGTGGNEQFF. Written as DNA, the CDR3 is TGCGCCAGCAGCCCCGGGACAGGGGGGAATGAGCAGTTCTTC.

CDR3 nucleotides: TGTGCCAGCAGCCTCCGAGCCGGTCGGCAGATCGGGGAGCTGTTTTTT. Residues: CASSLRAGRQIGELFF. The rearrangement links TRBV9 to TRBJ2-2; D gene ambiguous. Trimming cost V 4 bases and J 7 bases, with 20 bases left between them. The CDR3 runs 16 residues. Germline assignment: CDR1 SGDLS and CDR2 YYNGEE.

Regarding this clonotype: Its ends do not fully match the called genes, so a read error is possible. The V gene is TRBV19, the J gene TRBJ2-3; the match to TRBD1 covers 8 bases. The germline V gene encodes CDR1 LNHDA and CDR2 SQIVND (reference sequence). The CDR3 sequence is 13 residues long. The CDR3 loop is CASSLDRGDTQYF. Here the CDR3 DNA reads TGTGCCAGTAGTTTAGACAGGGGAGATACGCAGTATTTT.

The CDR3 DNA sequence: TGCGCCAGCAGCTTGGACACCCCTAGCACAGATACGCAGTATTTT. Translation: CASSLDTPSTDTQYF. This sequence joins TRBV5-1 and TRBJ2-3; D not resolved. The germline V gene encodes CDR1 SGHRS and CDR2 YFSETQ. CDR3 length equals 15 residues. The V end was cut by 0 bases, the J end by 0 bases, with 8 bases between.

The gene calls are TRBV7-6 and TRBJ1-6; D is unresolved. V was pared by 3 bases and J by 9 bases, with 15 bases between. Germline lookup yields CDR1 SGHVS and CDR2 FNYEAQ. The CDR3 loop spans 15 amino acids. This CDR3 reads CASSFSPGLSSPLHF. As DNA, the CDR3 is TGTGCCAGCAGCTTCTCACCGGGCCTTAGTTCACCCCTCCACTTT.

This clonotype was counted a few times. The chain carries TRBV12-3 or TRBV12-4 and TRBJ2-2; D remains unclear. Trimming pared 3 bases from V and 5 bases from J, leaving 7 bases between. The CDR3 length is 13 residues. In DNA, the CDR3 is TGTGCCAGCAGTTTTCATGGGACCGGGGAGCTGTTTTTT. This gives the protein CASSFHGTGELFF.

This clonotype was counted at least ten times. CDR3: CASSPSTGGSGELFF. CDR3 bases: TGCGCCAGCAGCCCCTCGACAGGGGGATCCGGGGAGCTGTTTTTT. This chain uses TRBV5-1 with TRBJ2-2; 9 bases are a match to TRBD1. Trimming cost V 4 bases and J 6 bases; bases outside gene matches: 7. The CDR3 totals 15 residues. In germline, CDR1 is SGHRS, CDR2 YFSETQ.

J is TRBJ2-2 and V is TRBV12-5; TRBD1 matches 8 bases. J was trimmed by 7 bases and V by 4 bases; bases with no gene match: 5. This CDR3 region has 14 residues. The germline gives CDR1 LGHNT, CDR2 FRNRAP. The CDR3 region is CASGSPGGDGELFF. The DNA of the CDR3 is TGTGCTAGTGGTTCTCCAGGGGGCGACGGGGAGCTGTTTTTT.

This clonotype was seen only a few times. The gene calls are TRBV9 and TRBJ2-1, with 12 bases lining up with TRBD2. The V gene end was trimmed by 4 bases and the J gene end by 3 bases; junction bases not matched to a gene: 2. The CDR3 contains 15 residues. In germline, CDR1 is SGDLS, CDR2 YYNGEE. In nucleotides, the CDR3 is TGTGCCAGCAGCACGACTAGCGGGGGCTACAATGAGCAGTTCTTC. This encodes CASSTTSGGYNEQFF.

This clonotype was seen more than once but under ten times. J is TRBJ2-6 and V is TRBV5-1; TRBD1 aligns across 7 bases. The trim removed 5 bases at V and 1 base at J, leaving 6 bases unmatched. The CDR3 is 16 amino acids. The germline CDR1 and CDR2 sequences are SGHRS and YFSETQ. CDR3: CASSFTGVSGANVLTF. Here the CDR3 DNA reads TGCGCCAGCAGTTTTACAGGGGTTTCTGGGGCCAACGTCCTGACTTTC.

V gene TRBV5-1 combines with J gene TRBJ1-3, with 8 bases fitting TRBD1. This CDR3 has 16 residues. The germline CDR1 and CDR2 sequences are SGHRS and YFSETQ. V lost 1 base, J lost 4 bases, and 7 bases stayed unmatched. This CDR3 reads CASSLTPTGAGNTIYF. The CDR3 DNA reads as TGCGCCAGCAGCTTGACACCGACAGGGGCCGGAAACACCATATATTTT. Drawing the rest from reference TRBV5-1 and TRBJ1-3, the complete variable domain is KAGVTQTPRYLIKTRGQQVTLSCSPISGHRSVSWYQQTPGQGLQFLFEYFSETQRNKGNFPGRFSGRQFSNSRSEMNVSTLELGDSALYLCASSLTPTGAGNTIYFGEGSWLTVV.

V gene TRBV5-4 combines with J gene TRBJ1-1, with D maybe TRBD1 (5 bases). Germline CDR1 SGHNT, CDR2 YYREEE (reference sequence). V lost 0 bases and J 4 bases, leaving 10 bases between the germline ends. This CDR3 has 14 amino acids. CDR3 nucleotide sequence: TGTGCCAGCAGCTTGGAAGGGGCTAGCACTGAAGCTTTCTTT. Its protein product is CASSLEGASTEAFF.

This clonotype was seen a handful of times. The chain carries TRBV13 and TRBJ1-2; tentative D call: TRBD1 (6 bases). The V and J ends lost 7 bases and 6 bases respectively, with 18 bases between them. The CDR3 has 14 residues. In germline, CDR1 is PRHDT, CDR2 FYEKMQ (reference sequence). CDR3 bases: TGTGCCAGCACAACCATCGACAGGTCCCATGGCTACACCTTC. Its protein is CASTTIDRSHGYTF.

In its sample, this clonotype was seen many times. V is TRBV5-1 and J is TRBJ2-3; either TRBD1 or TRBD2 may fit D (7 bases each). V dropped 7 bases and J dropped 0 bases, with 12 bases sitting between them. Per the germline V gene, CDR1 is SGHRS and CDR2 is YFSETQ. The CDR3 length is 14 residues. CDR3 in DNA: TGCGCCAGCGTCAGGGGGGGGAGCACAGATACGCAGTATTTT. This sequence encodes CASVRGGSTDTQYF.

The rearrangement joins TRBV4-1 to TRBJ1-5; tentatively, D is TRBD1 (6 bases). CDR1 is MGHRA and CDR2 is YSYEKL in the germline V gene. V lost 4 bases to trimming and J lost 3 bases, with 16 bases between them. The CDR3 totals 16 residues. The CDR3 DNA follows: TGCGCCAGCAGCCGAGAAGGGGGGCACGCCAATCAGCCCCAGCATTTT. As protein: CASSREGGHANQPQHF.

The V and J genes are TRBV6-4 and TRBJ2-1; weak D call: TRBD1 (6 bases). The CDR3 runs 16 residues. Germline lookup yields CDR1 MRHNA and CDR2 SNTAGT. V lost 8 bases to trimming and J lost 7 bases, with 24 bases between them. DNA for the CDR3: TGTGCCAGCTCTCCCCGGCCCGGAAACCAGGGGAATGAGCAGTTCTTC. It yields the protein CASSPRPGNQGNEQFF.

This chain joins TRBV5-6 and TRBJ2-3; no clear D. Per germline, CDR1 SGHDT and CDR2 YYEEEE. The CDR3 contains 14 residues. The V end was cut by 2 bases, the J end by 6 bases, with 13 bases between. CDR3 region: CASSFGVRADTQYF. The CDR3, as DNA: TGTGCCAGCAGCTTCGGAGTACGGGCCGATACGCAGTATTTT.

The rearrangement uses TRBV2 and TRBJ1-3, with a possible D match to TRBD1 (5 bases). The CDR3 contains 18 residues. Germline values: CDR1 SNHLY, CDR2 FYNNEI. V lost 8 bases to trimming and J lost 0 bases, with 23 bases between them. The CDR3 DNA reads as TGTGCCAGCGCCCCGGGACCGGAGTTGGGGAGCTCTGGAAACACCATATATTTT. This gives the protein CASAPGPELGSSGNTIYF.

This clonotype turned up a few times. The rearrangement links TRBV6-5 to TRBJ1-2; maybe TRBD1 (6 bases). There are 12 residues in the CDR3. Germline CDR1 and CDR2: MNHEY and SVGAGI. V lost 2 bases and J 8 bases, leaving 9 bases between the germline ends. The CDR3 sequence: CASSYRGGGYTF. CDR3 DNA sequence: TGTGCCAGCAGTTACAGGGGGGGCGGCTACACCTTC.

The V and J genes are TRBV12-3 or TRBV12-4 and TRBJ1-2, with D possibly matching TRBD1 (5 bases). CDR3 size: 13 residues. Trimming left V 6 bases short and J 6 bases short, with 14 bases between. CDR3 residues: CASRPGRIHGYTF. The CDR3, as DNA: TGTGCCAGCAGACCAGGGAGAATCCATGGCTACACCTTC.

This clonotype was recorded at least ten times. This chain joins TRBV7-9 and TRBJ2-7; possible D gene TRBD1, 6 bases. V lost 4 bases, J lost 5 bases, and 12 bases lay in between. The CDR3 loop spans 13 amino acids. Germline V gene lookup returns CDR1 SEHNR and CDR2 FQNEAQ (reference sequence). For the CDR3, the DNA is TGTGCCAGCAGCTCTTGGGACAACCACGAGCAGTACTTC. Protein product: CASSSWDNHEQYF.

The chain joins TRBV5-1 to TRBJ2-1; no clear D. The germline V and J ends were trimmed by 5 bases and 4 bases, with 16 bases remaining between them. The germline gives CDR1 SGHRS, CDR2 YFSETQ. This CDR3 is built from 15 residues. CDR3 in amino acids: CASRQGWTAYNEQFF. For the CDR3, the DNA is TGCGCCAGCAGACAAGGTTGGACGGCTTACAATGAGCAGTTCTTC.